The 4 T cell receptor beta chains presented below share a single source sample, sequenced in a study of persistence of HIV-infected CD4 T cells. These receptors are not linked to any known antigen. Sequencing used immunoSEQ version 4 in survey mode. The data were produced by immunoSEQ multiplex PCR, yet TCRdb's version contains in-frame clones alone and is incomplete. The table records 30,000 to 45,000 clones, approximately 81% of them present only once. Cells were stimulated with overlapping HIV-1 Gag 15-mer peptides. CD40L-negative CD69-negative CD45RO-high memory CD4+ T cells were sorted as populations depleted of antigen-responding cells. The material was cultured CD4+ T cells from PBMCs, obtained from a patient who received antiretroviral therapy. The receptor source for this set is an adult with HIV. The donor label of this sample is uncertain.

The chain couples TRBV7-2 to TRBJ2-7, with a tentative D call TRBD1 (6 bases). The CDR3 runs to 14 residues. In germline, CDR1 is SGHTA, CDR2 FQGNSA. Trimming shortened V by 5 bases and J by 4 bases, and 15 bases separated the two germline ends. CDR3 loop: CASSERTVRYEQYF. CDR3 in DNA: TGTGCCAGCAGCGAAAGGACAGTACGGTACGAGCAGTACTTC.

The CDR3 DNA reads as TGTGCCAGCAGCTTGCGGCGAGTCGCAGATACGCAGTATTTT. It yields the protein CASSLRRVADTQYF. The chain combines TRBV5-4 with TRBJ2-3, with unresolved D. Trimming removed 1 base at V and 4 bases at J, with 10 bases between. CDR1 and CDR2 (germline): SGHNT, YYREEE (reference sequence). The CDR3 contains 14 residues.

The CDR3 coding sequence is TGCGCCAGCAGCCAAGTGTCGTGGCAGGGCACAGATACGCAGTATTTT. It specifies CASSQVSWQGTDTQYF. The chain carries TRBV5-1 and TRBJ2-3, with D unresolved. Trimming removed 4 bases from V and 1 base from J, with 16 bases in between. Germline CDR1 is SGHRS and CDR2 is YFSETQ. The CDR3 loop spans 16 amino acids.

The V and J genes are TRBV5-1 and TRBJ2-7; 7 bases fit TRBD1. V was clipped by 1 base and J by 3 bases; unmatched bases: 16. Germline V gives CDR1 SGHRS, CDR2 YFSETQ. This CDR3 is built from 18 residues. CDR3 in amino acids: CASSLRWGQRDSNYEQYF. The CDR3 nucleotides are TGCGCCAGCAGCTTGCGTTGGGGTCAAAGGGACAGCAACTACGAGCAGTACTTC.